What follows is one T cell receptor beta chain and its context. At one boundary the junction diverges from the germline segment, which might be a read error. This sample is part of a study of blood T cell repertoires in COVID-19. Across the whole study: COVID-19 samples, acute and convalescent, were from the United States, Italy and Spain. Nucleic acid was either cDNA or gDNA, and it came from T cells, B-cell-depleted T cells, or PBMCs.

Original processing methods: Amplification from reference gene primers served as the basis for estimated nucleated cell counts. Sequencing was performed with immunoSEQ multiplex PCR; in TCRdb, only in-frame clones are kept and a portion is missing. V, J and clone size reflect that table, while D and trimming were determined from the DNA. The data hold about 76,000 clones, with around 83% observed a single time. Per the germline V gene, CDR1 is LNHDA and CDR2 is SQIVND (reference sequence). CDR3 length: 14 amino acids. The chain recombines TRBV19 with TRBJ1-6; D remains ambiguous. This clonotype was obtained from a man older than 75 with acute or convalescent COVID-19. The sequenced material came from peripheral blood. The CDR3 loop is CASSMMSQNSPLHF. For the CDR3, the DNA is TGTGCCAGCAGTATGATGAGCCAAAATTCACCCCTCCACTTT.